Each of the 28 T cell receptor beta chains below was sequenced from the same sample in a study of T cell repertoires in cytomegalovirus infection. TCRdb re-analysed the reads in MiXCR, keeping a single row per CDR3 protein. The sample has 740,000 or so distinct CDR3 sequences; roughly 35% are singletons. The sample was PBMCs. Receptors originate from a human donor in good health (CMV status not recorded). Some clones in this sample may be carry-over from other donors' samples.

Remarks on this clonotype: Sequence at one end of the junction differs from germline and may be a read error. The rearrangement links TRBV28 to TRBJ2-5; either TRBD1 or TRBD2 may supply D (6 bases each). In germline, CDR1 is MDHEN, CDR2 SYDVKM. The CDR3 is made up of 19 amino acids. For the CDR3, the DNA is TGTGCCAGCAGTTTCGCCAAAACGTCCGGGGGCGCCTGGCAAGAGACCAAGTACTTC. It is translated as CASSFAKTSGGAWQETKYF. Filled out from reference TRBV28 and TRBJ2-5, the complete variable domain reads DVKVTQSSRYLVKRTGEKVFLECVQDMDHENMFWYRQDPGLGLRLIYFSYDVKMKEKGDIPEGYSVSREKKERFSLILESASTNQTSMYLCASSFAKTSGGAWQETKYFGPGTRLLVL.

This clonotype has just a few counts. For the CDR3, the DNA is TGCGCCAGCAGCCAGGACGGATATAATGAAAAACTGTTTTTT. The encoded protein is CASSQDGYNEKLFF. V gene TRBV5-1 combines with J gene TRBJ1-4; no definite D call. V was cut by 4 bases and J by 4 bases, with 11 bases left in between. CDR1 is SGHRS and CDR2 is YFSETQ in the germline V gene. There are 14 residues in the CDR3.

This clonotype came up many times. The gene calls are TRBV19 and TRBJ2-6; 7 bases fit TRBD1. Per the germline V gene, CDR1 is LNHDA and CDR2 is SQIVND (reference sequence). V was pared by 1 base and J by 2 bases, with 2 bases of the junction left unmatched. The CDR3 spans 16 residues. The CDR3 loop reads CASSIVTGAGANVLTF. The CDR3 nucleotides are TGTGCCAGTAGTATAGTAACAGGGGCTGGGGCCAACGTCCTGACTTTC.

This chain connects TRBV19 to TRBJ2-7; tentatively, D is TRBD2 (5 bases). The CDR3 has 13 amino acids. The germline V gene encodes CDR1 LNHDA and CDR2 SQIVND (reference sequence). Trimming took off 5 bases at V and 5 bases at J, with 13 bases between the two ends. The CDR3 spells CASSHTEAHEQYF. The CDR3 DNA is TGTGCCAGTAGTCATACGGAGGCCCACGAGCAGTACTTC.

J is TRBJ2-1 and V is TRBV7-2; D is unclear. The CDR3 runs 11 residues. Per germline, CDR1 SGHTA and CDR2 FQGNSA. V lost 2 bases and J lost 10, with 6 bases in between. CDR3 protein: CASSLILEQFF. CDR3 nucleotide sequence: TGTGCCAGCAGCTTAATCCTAGAGCAGTTCTTC.

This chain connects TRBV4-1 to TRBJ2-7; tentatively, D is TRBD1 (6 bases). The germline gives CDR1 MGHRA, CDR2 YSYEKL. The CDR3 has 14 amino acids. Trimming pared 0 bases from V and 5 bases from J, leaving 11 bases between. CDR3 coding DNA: TGCGCCAGCAGCCAAGATCGGGCAGGGGACGAGCAGTACTTC. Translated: CASSQDRAGDEQYF.

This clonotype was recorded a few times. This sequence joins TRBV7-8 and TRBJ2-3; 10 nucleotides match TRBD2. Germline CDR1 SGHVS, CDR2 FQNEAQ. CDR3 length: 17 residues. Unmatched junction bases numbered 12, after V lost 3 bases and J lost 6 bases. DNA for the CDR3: TGTGCCAGCAGCTTCGACCCAGCGGGGGGGGGTCCGGATACGCAGTATTTT. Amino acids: CASSFDPAGGGPDTQYF.

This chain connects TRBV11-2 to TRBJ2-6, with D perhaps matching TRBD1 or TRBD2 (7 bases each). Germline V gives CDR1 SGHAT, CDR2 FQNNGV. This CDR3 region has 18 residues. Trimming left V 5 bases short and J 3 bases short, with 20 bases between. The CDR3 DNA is TGTGCCAGCAGCGGGGGGGGGACAGAGGTCTTTGGGGCCAACGTCCTGACTTTC. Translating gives CASSGGGTEVFGANVLTF.

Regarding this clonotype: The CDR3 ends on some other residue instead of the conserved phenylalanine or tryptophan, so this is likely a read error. The CDR3 DNA is TGTTCCAGCAGCGTATACAGGGGGGAAAAACTGTTTTTG. Its translation is CSSSVYRGEKLFL. The chain joins TRBV7-6 to TRBJ1-4, with 8 bases that match TRBD1. The CDR3 is made up of 13 amino acids. In germline, CDR1 is SGHVS, CDR2 FNYEAQ.

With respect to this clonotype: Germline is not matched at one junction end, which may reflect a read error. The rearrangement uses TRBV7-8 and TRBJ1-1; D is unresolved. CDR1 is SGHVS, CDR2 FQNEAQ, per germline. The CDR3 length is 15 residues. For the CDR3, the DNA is TGTGCCAGCAGCTCCCATGTTGGCGGGCGGACTGAAGCTTTATTT. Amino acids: CASSSHVGGRTEALF.

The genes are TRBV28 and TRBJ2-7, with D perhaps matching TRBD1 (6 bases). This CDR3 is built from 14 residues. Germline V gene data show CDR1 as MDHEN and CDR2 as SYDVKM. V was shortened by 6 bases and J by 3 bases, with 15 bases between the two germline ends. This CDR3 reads CASRETGPGYEQYF. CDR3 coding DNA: TGTGCCAGCAGAGAAACAGGGCCCGGCTACGAGCAGTACTTC.

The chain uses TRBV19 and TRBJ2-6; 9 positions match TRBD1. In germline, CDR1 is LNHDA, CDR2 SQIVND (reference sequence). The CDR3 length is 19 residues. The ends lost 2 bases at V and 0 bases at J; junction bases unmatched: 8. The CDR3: CASSIIVRDRVSGANVLTF. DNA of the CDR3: TGTGCCAGTAGTATAATCGTCCGGGACAGGGTCTCTGGGGCCAACGTCCTGACTTTC.

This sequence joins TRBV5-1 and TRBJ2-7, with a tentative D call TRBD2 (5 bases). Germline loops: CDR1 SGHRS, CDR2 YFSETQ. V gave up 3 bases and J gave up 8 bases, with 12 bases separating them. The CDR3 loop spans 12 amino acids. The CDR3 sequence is CASSSDGEKQYF. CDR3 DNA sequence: TGCGCCAGCAGCTCGGACGGGGAGAAGCAGTACTTC.

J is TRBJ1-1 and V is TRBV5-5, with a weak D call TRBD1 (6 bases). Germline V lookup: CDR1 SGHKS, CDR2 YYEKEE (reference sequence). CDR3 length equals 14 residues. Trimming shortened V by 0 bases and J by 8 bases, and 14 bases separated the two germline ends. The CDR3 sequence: CASSLAGAATEAFF. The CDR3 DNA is TGTGCCAGCAGCTTGGCGGGGGCCGCTACCGAAGCTTTCTTT.

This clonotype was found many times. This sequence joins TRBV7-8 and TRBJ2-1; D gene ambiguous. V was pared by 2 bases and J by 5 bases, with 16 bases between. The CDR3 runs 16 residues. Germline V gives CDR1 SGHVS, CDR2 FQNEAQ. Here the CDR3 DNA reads TGTGCCAGCAGCTTAAGCCGACTCCGACCCAACAATGAGCAGTTCTTC. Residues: CASSLSRLRPNNEQFF.

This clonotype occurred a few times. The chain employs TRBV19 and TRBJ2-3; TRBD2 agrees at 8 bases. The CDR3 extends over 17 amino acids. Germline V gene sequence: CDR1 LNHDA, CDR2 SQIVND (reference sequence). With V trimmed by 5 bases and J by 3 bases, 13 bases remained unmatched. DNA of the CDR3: TGTGCCAGTAGTGTATCGTGGAGCGGGGGCAGGACAGATACGCAGTATTTT. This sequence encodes CASSVSWSGGRTDTQYF.

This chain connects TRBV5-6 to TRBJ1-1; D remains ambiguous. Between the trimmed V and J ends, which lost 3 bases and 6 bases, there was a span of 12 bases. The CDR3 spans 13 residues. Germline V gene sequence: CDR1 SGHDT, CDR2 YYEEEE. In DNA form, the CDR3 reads TGTGCCAGCAGCTCGCTCAGGTACCCTGAAGCTTTCTTT. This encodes CASSSLRYPEAFF.

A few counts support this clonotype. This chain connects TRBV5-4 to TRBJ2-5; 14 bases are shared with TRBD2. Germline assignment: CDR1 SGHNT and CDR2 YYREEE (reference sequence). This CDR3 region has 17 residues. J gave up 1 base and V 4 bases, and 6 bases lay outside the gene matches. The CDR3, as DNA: TGTGCCAGCAGCGCCGGGACTAGCGGGAGTTCCCAAGAGACCCAGTACTTC. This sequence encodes CASSAGTSGSSQETQYF.

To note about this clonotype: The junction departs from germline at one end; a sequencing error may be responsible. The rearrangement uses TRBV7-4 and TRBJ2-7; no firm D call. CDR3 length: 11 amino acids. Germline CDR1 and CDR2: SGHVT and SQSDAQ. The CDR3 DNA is TGTGCCAGCAGCTTGAAGAACGATAAGTGCTTC. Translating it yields CASSLKNDKCF.

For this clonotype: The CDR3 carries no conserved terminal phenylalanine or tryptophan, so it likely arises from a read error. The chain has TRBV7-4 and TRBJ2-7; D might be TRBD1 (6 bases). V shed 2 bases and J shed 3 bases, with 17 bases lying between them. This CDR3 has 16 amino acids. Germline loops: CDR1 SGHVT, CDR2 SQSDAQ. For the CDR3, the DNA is TGTGCCAGCAGCTTATTCATCCTGGGGGCAGACTACGAGCAGTACTTA. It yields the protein CASSLFILGADYEQYL.

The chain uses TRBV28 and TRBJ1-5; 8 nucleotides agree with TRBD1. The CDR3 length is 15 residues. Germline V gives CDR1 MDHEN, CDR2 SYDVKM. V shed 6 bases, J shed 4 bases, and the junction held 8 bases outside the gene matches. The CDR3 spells CASRPAGQANQPQHF. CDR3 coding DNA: TGTGCCAGCAGGCCAGCGGGACAGGCAAATCAGCCCCAGCATTTT.

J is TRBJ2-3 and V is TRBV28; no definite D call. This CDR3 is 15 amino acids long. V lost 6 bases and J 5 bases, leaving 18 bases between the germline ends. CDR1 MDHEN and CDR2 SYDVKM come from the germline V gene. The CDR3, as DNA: TGTGCCAGCAGACTTATAGACGAGTCCCTAGATACGCAGTATTTT. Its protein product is CASRLIDESLDTQYF.

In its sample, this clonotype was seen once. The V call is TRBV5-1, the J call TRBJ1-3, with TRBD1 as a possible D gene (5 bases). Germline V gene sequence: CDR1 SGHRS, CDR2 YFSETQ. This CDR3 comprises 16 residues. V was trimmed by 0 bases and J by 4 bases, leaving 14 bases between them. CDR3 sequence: CASSLDQPRGGNTIYF. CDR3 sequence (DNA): TGCGCCAGCAGCTTGGATCAGCCACGGGGCGGAAACACCATATATTTT.

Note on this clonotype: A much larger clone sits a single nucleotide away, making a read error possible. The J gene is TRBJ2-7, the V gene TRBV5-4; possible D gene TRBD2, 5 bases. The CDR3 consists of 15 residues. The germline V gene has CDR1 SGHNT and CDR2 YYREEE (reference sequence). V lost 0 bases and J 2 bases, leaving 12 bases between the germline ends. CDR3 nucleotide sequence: TGTGCCAGCAGCTTGGTTGCTATCGGGGCCTACGAGCAGTACTTC. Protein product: CASSLVAIGAYEQYF.

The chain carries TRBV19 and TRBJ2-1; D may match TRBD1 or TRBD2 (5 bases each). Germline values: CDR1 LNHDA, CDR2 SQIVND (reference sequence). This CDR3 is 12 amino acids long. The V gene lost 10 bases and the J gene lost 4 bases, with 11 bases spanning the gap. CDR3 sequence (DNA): TGTGCCATCCGGGACCCTTACAATGAGCAGTTCTTC. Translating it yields CAIRDPYNEQFF.

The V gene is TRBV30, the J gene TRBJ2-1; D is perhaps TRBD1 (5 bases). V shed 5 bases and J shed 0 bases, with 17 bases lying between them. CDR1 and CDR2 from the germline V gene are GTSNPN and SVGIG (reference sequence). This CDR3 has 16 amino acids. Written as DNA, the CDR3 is TGTGCCTGGCTGGGGCAGGAACCGGGCTCCTACAATGAGCAGTTCTTC. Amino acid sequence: CAWLGQEPGSYNEQFF.

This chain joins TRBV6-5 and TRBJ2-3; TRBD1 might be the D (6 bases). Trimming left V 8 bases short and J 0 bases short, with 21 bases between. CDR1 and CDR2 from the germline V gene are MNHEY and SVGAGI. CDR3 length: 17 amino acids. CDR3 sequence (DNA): TGTGCCAGCTACCCCCGGGTAAGGGGGTCTAGCACAGATACGCAGTATTTT. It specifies CASYPRVRGSSTDTQYF.

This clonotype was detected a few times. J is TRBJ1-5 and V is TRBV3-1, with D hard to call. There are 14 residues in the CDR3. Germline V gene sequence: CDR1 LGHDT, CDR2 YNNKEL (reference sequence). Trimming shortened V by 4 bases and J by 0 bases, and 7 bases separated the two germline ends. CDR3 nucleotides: TGTGCCAGCAGCCCTTTTCGTAGCAATCAGCCCCAGCATTTT. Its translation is CASSPFRSNQPQHF.